This T cell receptor (beta chain) was retrieved from a study of tumor and adjacent non-tumor tissue in lung cancer. Whole-study context: The patients, roughly eleven men and four to six women, were about 31 to 76 with stage I to III disease.

The junction had 8 bases not matched to a gene; V was cut back by 3 bases and J by 2 bases. There are 17 residues in the CDR3. Germline CDR1 is LGHNA and CDR2 is YNFKEQ. By its share, this clonotype is medium-sized. Three rounds of nested PCR, following a modified ARM-PCR protocol, produced the TCRbeta library. TCRdb itself ran the multiplex PCR reads through MiXCR, one entry per CDR3 protein. The repertoire holds under 250,000 distinct CDR3 sequences, with approximately 74% as singletons. RNA was extracted from bulk tissue without any cell sorting. Chemotherapy-naive patients with new lung cancer underwent thoracic surgery in China, August–November 2014.

This chain joins TRBV4-2 and TRBJ2-2; 8 positions match TRBD2. Material: lung tumor tissue. The TCR sequence derives from a man aged 55 to 70 with non-small cell lung cancer. The CDR3 reads CASSHLGAGGNTGELFF. CDR3 DNA sequence: TGTGCCAGCAGCCACCTGGGGGCGGGGGGTAACACCGGGGAGCTGTTTTTT.